The 5 T cell receptor beta chains below were found in one sample sequenced in a study of CD8+CD57+ T cells in acquired aplastic anemia. It was genomic DNA that served as the template for profiling TCR beta VDJ and CDR3. TCRdb independently ran MiXCR on the reads; one entry per CDR3 protein. The sample includes 150,000 to 180,000 distinct CDR3 sequences, about 50% of them seen just once. It was patients with CD8+CD57+ cell expansion by flow cytometry who were chosen for sequencing. The specimen sequenced was sorted CD4+, CD8+, or CD8+CD57+ T cells (not recorded which) from PBMCs. The receptors were gathered from a human donor with aplastic anemia.

The chain combines TRBV5-5 with TRBJ2-7, with 7 bases fitting TRBD1. Unmatched junction bases numbered 6, after V lost 0 bases and J lost 3 bases. Germline assignment: CDR1 SGHKS and CDR2 YYEKEE (reference sequence). The CDR3 runs 15 residues. The CDR3, as DNA: TGTGCCAGCAGCTTGGATGGGGACAGCTACTACGAGCAGTACTTC. This gives the protein CASSLDGDSYYEQYF.

This clonotype has ten or more counts. The CDR3 sequence is CASSLQSTGLSFYNEQFF. The CDR3, as DNA: TGTGCCAGCAGCTTACAATCGACGGGGTTGTCATTCTACAATGAGCAGTTCTTC. The rearrangement links TRBV11-1 to TRBJ2-1; perhaps TRBD2 as D (5 bases). The V end was cut by 2 bases, the J end by 3 bases, with 20 bases between. The CDR3 consists of 18 residues. Germline lookup yields CDR1 SGHAT and CDR2 FQDESV (reference sequence).

This clonotype was picked up one time. The V gene is TRBV10-1, the J gene TRBJ2-5; TRBD2 matches at 13 bases. J gave up 5 bases and V 5 bases, and 5 bases lay outside the gene matches. Germline V gene lookup returns CDR1 WNHNN and CDR2 SYGVQD (reference sequence). The CDR3 contains 15 residues. DNA for the CDR3: TGCGCCAGCAGTCCCGGACTAGCGGGAGACGAGACCCAGTACTTC. This sequence encodes CASSPGLAGDETQYF.

The chain uses TRBV6-1 and TRBJ2-3; D possibly uses TRBD1 or TRBD2 (5 bases each). The CDR3 is 15 residues long. The germline V gene encodes CDR1 MNHNS and CDR2 SASEGT. V was clipped by 0 bases and J by 3 bases, with 10 bases between them. CDR3 residues: CASSEATGHTDTQYF. CDR3 coding DNA: TGTGCCAGCAGTGAAGCGACGGGGCATACAGATACGCAGTATTTT.

This clonotype was picked up a small number of times. The chain carries TRBV6-1 and TRBJ1-4, with D uncertain. The CDR3 is 16 residues long. V shed 5 bases and J shed 5 bases, with 18 bases lying between them. Looked up from germline, CDR1 is MNHNS and CDR2 is SASEGT. CDR3 region: CASSQRSTVKNEKLFF. The CDR3, as DNA: TGTGCCAGCAGTCAACGATCGACCGTTAAAAATGAAAAACTGTTTTTT.